Below, 9 T cell receptor beta chains from the same sample are listed, as sequenced in a study of response to subunit inactivated influenza vaccine. Each CDR3 protein is one row after TCRdb ran MiXCR on the RT-PCR reads. Of 700,000 to 900,000 distinct CDR3 sequences detected, approximately 22% appear once; the ten largest clones hold 9.5% to 13%. This specimen consisted of PBMCs from blood, obtained 5 to 6 days after vaccination. Receptors originate from a man aged 45 to 65 who received an inactivated influenza vaccine.

This clonotype was seen a handful of times. The J gene is TRBJ2-2, the V gene TRBV4-3; 8 bases align to TRBD2. The CDR3 contains 17 residues. CDR1 and CDR2 (germline): LGHNA, YSLEER. Losses at the gene ends were 3 bases for V and 1 base for J; bases not matched to a gene: 7. The CDR3 here is CASSHNSGNWNTGELFF. DNA for the CDR3: TGCGCCAGCAGCCATAATAGCGGGAACTGGAACACCGGGGAGCTGTTTTTT.

The chain recombines TRBV6-4 with TRBJ1-3, with D possibly matching TRBD1 (6 bases). This CDR3 is built from 14 residues. Per the germline V gene, CDR1 is MRHNA and CDR2 is SNTAGT. Trimming shortened V by 5 bases and J by 1 base, and 9 bases separated the two germline ends. In DNA form, the CDR3 reads TGTGCCAGCAGTCGAGGACAGTCTGGAAACACCATATATTTT. Translation: CASSRGQSGNTIYF.

The rearrangement links TRBV7-2 to TRBJ2-7, with 7 nucleotides matching TRBD1. V gave up 5 bases and J gave up 6 bases; unmatched junction bases: 10. The CDR3 covers 14 residues. CDR1 and CDR2 from the germline V gene are SGHTA and FQGNSA. DNA of the CDR3: TGTGCCAGCAGCCCGGACAGGAACTCCCCCGAGCAGTACTTC. Its protein is CASSPDRNSPEQYF.

The rearrangement links TRBV20-1 to TRBJ2-1; TRBD2 aligns across 11 bases. V shed 1 base and J 0 bases; nucleotides not matched to a gene: 8. This CDR3 is built from 18 residues. CDR1 and CDR2 from the germline V gene are DFQATT and SNEGSKA (reference sequence). The DNA of the CDR3 is TGCAGTGCTAGAGTGACTAGCGGGATACTCAGCTCCTACAATGAGCAGTTCTTC. This codes for CSARVTSGILSSYNEQFF.

V gene TRBV9 combines with J gene TRBJ1-1, with D possibly TRBD1 on 5 matching bases. Germline CDR1 and CDR2: SGDLS and YYNGEE. The V end lost 2 bases, the J end lost 4 bases, and 9 bases lay between the germline ends. This CDR3 is 13 amino acids long. The CDR3 loop reads CASSVSGLTEAFF. As DNA, the CDR3 is TGTGCCAGCAGCGTTTCGGGGCTCACTGAAGCTTTCTTT.

This clonotype was detected a few times. The rearrangement joins TRBV20-1 to TRBJ1-4, with D possibly being TRBD1 (5 bases). This CDR3 is built from 13 residues. CDR1 is DFQATT, CDR2 SNEGSKA, per germline (reference sequence). With 6 bases removed from V and 8 bases from J, the gap between germline ends came to 16 bases. CDR3 in DNA: TGCAGTGCCAGTTCAGGGAACGACGAAAAACTGTTTTTT. Protein: CSASSGNDEKLFF.

In its sample, this clonotype was seen a few times. The rearrangement uses TRBV28 and TRBJ2-7; 7 bases are a match to TRBD2. The V gene's germline CDR1 is MDHEN and CDR2 SYDVKM. V gave up 6 bases and J gave up 5 bases; unmatched junction bases: 19. The CDR3 has 17 residues. CDR3 sequence (DNA): TGTGCCAGCAGAGCTAAGGTCTTCTCACTAGCGAGAGACGAGCAGTACTTC. This translates into CASRAKVFSLARDEQYF.

This clonotype appeared a few times. The rearrangement joins TRBV6-1 to TRBJ2-7; D is possibly TRBD2 (5 bases). The V gene lost 5 bases and the J gene lost 0 bases, with 14 bases spanning the gap. The germline CDR1 and CDR2 sequences are MNHNS and SASEGT. The length of the CDR3 is 15 residues. The CDR3 sequence: CASSLIFTSSYEQYF. CDR3 bases: TGTGCCAGCAGTCTAATATTTACTAGCTCCTACGAGCAGTACTTC.

Many counts were recorded for this clonotype. The V gene is TRBV20-1, the J gene TRBJ2-3, with TRBD2 matching over 10 bases. Germline assignment: CDR1 DFQATT and CDR2 SNEGSKA (reference sequence). V trimming: 3 bases; J trimming: 3 bases; junction bases outside the gene matches: 3. The CDR3 consists of 14 residues. The CDR3 spells CSARASGGTDTQYF. The CDR3 coding sequence is TGCAGTGCTAGGGCTAGCGGGGGTACAGATACGCAGTATTTT.